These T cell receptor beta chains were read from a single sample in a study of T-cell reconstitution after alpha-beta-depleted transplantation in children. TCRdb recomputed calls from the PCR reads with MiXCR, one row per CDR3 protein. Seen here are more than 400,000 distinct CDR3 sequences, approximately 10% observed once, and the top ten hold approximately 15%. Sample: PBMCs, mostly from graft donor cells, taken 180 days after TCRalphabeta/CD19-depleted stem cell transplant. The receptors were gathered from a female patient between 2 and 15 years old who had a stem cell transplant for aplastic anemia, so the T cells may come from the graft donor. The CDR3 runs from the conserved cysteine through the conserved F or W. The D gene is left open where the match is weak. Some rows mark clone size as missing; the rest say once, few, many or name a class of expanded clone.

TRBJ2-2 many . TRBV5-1 CASNGGTNTGELFF TGCGCCAGCAATGGGGGGACGAACACCGGGGAGCTGTTTTTT
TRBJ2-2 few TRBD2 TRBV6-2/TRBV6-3 CASSPGGPMAGELFF TGTGCCAGCAGTCCGGGAGGGCCGATGGCCGGGGAGCTGTTTTTT
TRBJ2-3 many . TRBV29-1 CSVDVNTDTQYF TGCAGCGTTGATGTCAACACAGATACGCAGTATTTT
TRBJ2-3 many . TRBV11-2 CASSLAGWSDTQYF TGTGCCAGCAGCTTGGCGGGGTGGTCAGATACGCAGTATTTT
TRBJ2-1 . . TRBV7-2 CASSLRTEFEQFF TGTGCCAGCAGCTTAAGGACTGAGTTTGAGCAGTTCTTC
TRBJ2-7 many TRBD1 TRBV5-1 CASSSGQGASYEQYF TGCGCCAGCAGCTCGGGACAGGGCGCCTCCTACGAGCAGTACTTC
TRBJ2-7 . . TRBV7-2 CASRQPTAYEQYF TGTGCCAGCAGGCAACCGACAGCCTACGAGCAGTACTTC
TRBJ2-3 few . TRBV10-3 CAISEVTAKGSTDTQYF TGTGCCATCAGTGAGGTGACAGCGAAGGGGAGCACAGATACGCAGTATTTT
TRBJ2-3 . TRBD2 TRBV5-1 CASSLPTSGNTDTQYF TGCGCCAGCAGCTTACCAACTAGCGGGAACACAGATACGCAGTATTTT
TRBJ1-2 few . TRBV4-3 CASSQEGRGSNYGYTF TGCGCCAGCAGCCAAGAGGGCCGAGGGTCTAACTATGGCTACACCTTC
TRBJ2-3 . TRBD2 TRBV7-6 CASSSRSGGSGDTQYF TGTGCCAGCAGCTCGCGTAGCGGGGGATCGGGAGATACGCAGTATTTT
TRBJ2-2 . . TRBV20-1 CSARGGPYSAGELFF TGCAGTGCTAGGGGGGGCCCCTATAGTGCCGGGGAGCTGTTTTTT
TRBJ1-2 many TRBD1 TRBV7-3 CASSSGQGYGYTF TGTGCCAGCAGCTCCGGACAGGGTTATGGCTACACCTTC
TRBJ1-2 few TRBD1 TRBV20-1 CSARGIPGTDYGYTF TGCAGTGCTAGAGGGATTCCCGGGACAGACTATGGCTACACCTTC
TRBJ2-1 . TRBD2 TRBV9 CASSIRLAGDSYNEQFF TGTGCCAGCAGCATCCGACTAGCGGGGGACTCCTACAATGAGCAGTTCTTC
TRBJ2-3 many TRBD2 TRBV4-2 CASSQSLAGGPGDTQYF TGTGCCAGCAGCCAGTCATTAGCGGGAGGGCCGGGAGATACGCAGTATTTT
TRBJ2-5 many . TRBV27 CASSPARGGETQYF TGTGCCAGCAGTCCTGCGAGGGGCGGCGAGACCCAGTACTTC